This T cell receptor beta chain was obtained from a study of blood T cell repertoires in COVID-19. Study overall: PBMCs, B-cell-depleted T cells, or T cells were the source of the cDNA or gDNA that made up the material.

Trimming left V 3 bases short and J 4 bases short, with 9 bases between. This CDR3 comprises 13 residues. Germline loops: CDR1 ENHRY, CDR2 SYGVKD. In the authors' workflow: The authors estimated nucleated cell counts from reference gene primer amplification. Sequencing was performed with immunoSEQ multiplex PCR; in TCRdb, only in-frame clones are kept and a portion is missing. That table gives V, J and clone size, and the DNA gave D and trimming. This table holds approximately 200,000 clones, approximately 84% found once. V is TRBV10-3 and J is TRBJ1-1, with TRBD1 as a possible D gene (5 bases). This TCR derives from a woman aged 60 to 75 with acute or convalescent COVID-19. Sample: peripheral blood. This CDR3 is CAISDRQSTEAFF. The CDR3 DNA is TGTGCCATCAGTGACCGACAGAGCACTGAAGCTTTCTTT.